This paragraph covers one T cell receptor beta chain sequence. Its target is unknown. Clones were read by immunoSEQ multiplex PCR, and TCRdb kept only the in-frame ones, dropping some. The sample records 7,000 or so clones, about 70% being singletons. This sample stems from a study of CD4+ T cells in melanoma. General observations from the study: CD8+ T cell, macrophage and B cell function reportedly correlated with neoantigen-specific CD4+ T cells. In melanoma, neoantigen-specific CD4+ T cells reportedly differed in differentiation state.

CDR1 is MDHEN and CDR2 is SYDVKM in the germline V gene. V lost 4 bases, J lost 5 bases, and 14 bases lay in between. The CDR3 consists of 14 residues. The source is a human donor with melanoma. The V and J genes are TRBV28 and TRBJ1-2; weak D call: TRBD1 (5 bases). The sample consisted of cells from a culture (not recorded whether cultured in vitro). The CDR3 nucleotides are TGTGCCAGCAGTTATCTGGGGGGGTCTTATGGCTACACCTTC. It codes for CASSYLGGSYGYTF.